This TCR beta chain was found in a study of cytomegalovirus exposure and HLA in healthy donors. Overall study results and limits: The authors later linked a missense DCLRE1C variant to TCR beta V- and J-gene trimming. There were around 160 TCR beta chains listed as cytomegalovirus-associated. HLA alleles were associated with roughly 15,000 TCR beta sequences in a later analysis at 0.05 false discovery rate.

The PCR made use of 60 Vbeta and 13 Jbeta primers. TCRdb's copy holds only in-frame clones and misses some; the assay was immunoSEQ multiplex PCR. The table lists roughly 96,000 clones, roughly 79% of them singletons. Comment on this clone: What it binds is unknown.

The sequence derives from a female donor in good health and CMV-seropositive. The material sequenced was PBMCs.

CDR3 region: CAWSGAQGLYEQYF. CDR3 coding DNA: TGTGCCTGGAGTGGAGCCCAGGGACTATACGAGCAGTACTTC. The chain links TRBV30 to TRBJ2-7; TRBD2 matches at 7 bases. There are 14 residues in the CDR3. Germline V lookup: CDR1 GTSNPN, CDR2 SVGIG (reference sequence). The junction had 7 bases not matched to a gene; V was cut back by 1 base and J by 4 bases.